Below are 6 T cell receptor beta chains sequenced from a single sample in a study of T-cell memory formation after mild COVID-19. TCRdb re-analysed the 5' RACE reads in MiXCR, keeping a single row per CDR3 protein. The sample carries around 300,000 distinct CDR3 sequences, 14% recorded once. Sequencing input: PBMCs or a T cell subset sorted from them (not recorded which). The receptors were sampled from a man aged 18-30 years who had mild COVID-19 (a few samples of this study predate the infection). Cell type and time point are not known.

This chain connects TRBV10-3 to TRBJ2-1; D possibly uses TRBD1 or TRBD2 (5 bases each). Germline-derived CDR1 and CDR2 are ENHRY and SYGVKD. This CDR3 has 17 residues. The V end lost 1 base, the J end lost 8 bases, and 21 bases lay between the germline ends. This CDR3 is CAISEYSPMRGFYEQFF. DNA of the CDR3: TGTGCCATCAGTGAGTATTCTCCCATGAGGGGATTTTATGAGCAGTTCTTC.

This clonotype occurred a few times. The chain employs TRBV5-1 and TRBJ1-1; D not resolved. Germline values: CDR1 SGHRS, CDR2 YFSETQ. V lost 4 bases, J lost 1 base, and 8 bases lay in between. The CDR3 is 13 amino acids. The CDR3 region has the DNA TGCGCCAGCAGCCCGTTACAGAACACTGAAGCTTTCTTT. Its protein is CASSPLQNTEAFF. The complete variable domain, with remaining parts taken from reference TRBV5-1 and TRBJ1-1, reads KAGVTQTPRYLIKTRGQQVTLSCSPISGHRSVSWYQQTPGQGLQFLFEYFSETQRNKGNFPGRFSGRQFSNSRSEMNVSTLELGDSALYLCASSPLQNTEAFFGQGTRLTVV.

This clonotype was seen a few times. The V and J genes are TRBV28 and TRBJ2-5; 9 nucleotides line up with TRBD1. From germline, CDR1 is MDHEN and CDR2 SYDVKM. The length of the CDR3 is 14 residues. Unmatched junction bases numbered 4, after V lost 2 bases and J lost 6 bases. This CDR3 reads CASSLRTGEQTQYF. The CDR3 DNA reads TGTGCCAGCAGTTTACGGACAGGGGAGCAGACCCAGTACTTC.

This clonotype turned up a few times. The genes are TRBV6-5 and TRBJ1-1, with D possibly matching TRBD1 (6 bases). The germline V and J ends were trimmed by 6 bases and 4 bases, with 9 bases remaining between them. CDR1 and CDR2 from the germline V gene are MNHEY and SVGAGI. CDR3 length equals 12 residues. CDR3 loop: CASRNRVTEAFF. DNA of the CDR3: TGTGCCAGCAGAAACAGGGTCACTGAAGCTTTCTTT.

The J gene is TRBJ2-2, the V gene TRBV7-2, with no clear D. The CDR3 is made up of 16 amino acids. CDR1 and CDR2 from the germline V gene are SGHTA and FQGNSA. V lost 1 base to trimming and J lost 1 base, with 10 bases between them. The CDR3 loop reads CASSLGAGGNTGELFF. CDR3 nucleotide sequence: TGTGCCAGCAGCTTAGGAGCAGGCGGGAACACCGGGGAGCTGTTTTTT.

This clonotype came up a few times. This chain uses TRBV5-1 with TRBJ2-3, with 11 bases fitting TRBD1. Germline V gene lookup returns CDR1 SGHRS and CDR2 YFSETQ. The CDR3 is 17 residues long. The junction had 14 bases not matched to a gene; V was cut back by 4 bases and J by 7 bases. CDR3 amino acids: CASSQPPGQGAMNTQYF. The CDR3, as DNA: TGCGCCAGCAGCCAACCTCCTGGACAGGGGGCTATGAATACGCAGTATTTT. Using reference TRBV5-1 and TRBJ2-3 for the parts outside the CDR3, the full variable domain is KAGVTQTPRYLIKTRGQQVTLSCSPISGHRSVSWYQQTPGQGLQFLFEYFSETQRNKGNFPGRFSGRQFSNSRSEMNVSTLELGDSALYLCASSQPPGQGAMNTQYFGPGTRLTVL.